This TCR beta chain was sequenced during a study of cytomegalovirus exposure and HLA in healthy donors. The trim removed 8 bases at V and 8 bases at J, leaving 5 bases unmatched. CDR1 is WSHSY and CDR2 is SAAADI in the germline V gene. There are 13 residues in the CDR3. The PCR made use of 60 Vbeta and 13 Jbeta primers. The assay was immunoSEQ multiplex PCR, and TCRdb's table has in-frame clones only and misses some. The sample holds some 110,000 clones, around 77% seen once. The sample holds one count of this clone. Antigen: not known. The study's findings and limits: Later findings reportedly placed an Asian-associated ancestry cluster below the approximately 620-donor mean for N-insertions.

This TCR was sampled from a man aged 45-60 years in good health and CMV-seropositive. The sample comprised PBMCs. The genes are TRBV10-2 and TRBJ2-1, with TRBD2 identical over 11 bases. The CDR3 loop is CASVLAGAHEQFF. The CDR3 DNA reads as TGCGCCAGCGTACTAGCGGGAGCTCATGAGCAGTTCTTC.